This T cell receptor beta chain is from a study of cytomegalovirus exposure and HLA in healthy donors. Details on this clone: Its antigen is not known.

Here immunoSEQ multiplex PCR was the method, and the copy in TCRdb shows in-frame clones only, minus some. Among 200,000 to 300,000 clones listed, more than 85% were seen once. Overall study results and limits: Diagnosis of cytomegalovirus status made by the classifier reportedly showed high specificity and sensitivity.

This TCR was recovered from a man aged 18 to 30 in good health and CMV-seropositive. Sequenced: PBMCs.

CDR3 protein: CASSGGSGRDTQYF. DNA of the CDR3: TGTGCCAGCAGCGGGGGTAGCGGGAGAGATACGCAGTATTTT. V usage is TRBV7-2 and J usage is TRBJ2-3, with 9 bases matching TRBD2. J was trimmed by 5 bases and V by 5 bases; bases with no gene match: 5. This CDR3 has 14 amino acids. CDR1 is SGHTA and CDR2 is FQGNSA in the germline V gene.